This T cell receptor beta chain was found in a study of T cell responses to AZD1222 COVID-19 vaccine. Study overall: Pooled together were second doses at about 4 or about 12 weeks. Notes on the study in general: Targets within unmutated variant regions were reportedly found for nearly half of spike-specific TCRs. Compared with day 0, the breadth and depth of the Spike-specific TCR repertoire rose significantly after two doses of AZD1222.

This clone was seen only once. Its cognate antigen is unknown. The CDR3 sequence is 16 residues long. Assay used: immunoSEQ multiplex PCR; TCRdb lists only in-frame clones, some missing. The sample lists roughly 130,000 clones, 75% to 90% occurring once. The chain links TRBV12-2 to TRBJ1-4; TRBD1, the table's D call, lacks a check against the DNA. TRBV12-2 is a pseudogene segment. The receptor's source is an adult in good health. The material was peripheral blood, obtained on day 0 of AZD1222 vaccination. CDR3 sequence reads: CASLPGTAATNEKLFF. DNA of the CDR3: TGTGCAAGTCTGCCAGGGACAGCGGCAACTAATGAAAAACTGTTTTTT.